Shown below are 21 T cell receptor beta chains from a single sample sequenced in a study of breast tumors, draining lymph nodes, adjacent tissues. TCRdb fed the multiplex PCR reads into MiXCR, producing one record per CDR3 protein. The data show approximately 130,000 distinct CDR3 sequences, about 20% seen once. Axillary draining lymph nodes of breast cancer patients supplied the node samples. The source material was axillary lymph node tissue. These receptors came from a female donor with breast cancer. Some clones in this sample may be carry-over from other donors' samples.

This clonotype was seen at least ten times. The chain's CDR3 is CAWSETYEQYF. For the CDR3, the DNA is TGTGCCTGGAGCGAGACCTACGAGCAGTACTTC. This chain uses TRBV30 with TRBJ2-7, with D uncertain. Germline V gene data show CDR1 as GTSNPN and CDR2 as SVGIG (reference sequence). CDR3 length: 11 residues. V lost 3 bases, J lost 2 bases, and 5 bases lay in between. The variable domain in full, with the rest retrieved from reference TRBV30 and TRBJ2-7, is SQTIHQWPATLVQPVGSPLSLECTVEGTSNPNLYWYRQAAGRGLQLLFYSVGIGQISSEVPQNLSASRPQDRQFILSSKKLLLSDSGFYLCAWSETYEQYFGPGTRLTVT.

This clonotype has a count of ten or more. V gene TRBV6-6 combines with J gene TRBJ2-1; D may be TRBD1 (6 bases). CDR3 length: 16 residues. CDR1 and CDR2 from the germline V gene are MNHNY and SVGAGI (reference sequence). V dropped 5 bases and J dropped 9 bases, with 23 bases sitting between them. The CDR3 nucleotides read TGTGCCAGCAGTCATCACAGGGAATGGAATCAGGGTGAGCAGTTCTTC. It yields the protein CASSHHREWNQGEQFF.

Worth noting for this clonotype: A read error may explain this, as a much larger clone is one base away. CDR3 DNA: TGTGCCAGCAGCCCCAGGGAGCTCCAAGAGGCCCAGTACTTC. Its translation: CASSPRELQEAQYF. This chain links TRBV7-8 with TRBJ2-5, with D perhaps being TRBD1 or TRBD2 (5 bases each). The germline gives CDR1 SGHVS, CDR2 FQNEAQ. CDR3 length: 14 amino acids. Full variable domain (remainder filled in from reference TRBV7-8 and TRBJ2-5): GAGVSQSPRYKVAKRGQDVALRCDPISGHVSLFWYQQALGQGPEFLTYFQNEAQLDKSGLPSDRFFAERPEGSVSTLKIQRTQQEDSAVYLCASSPRELQEAQYFGPGTRLLVL.

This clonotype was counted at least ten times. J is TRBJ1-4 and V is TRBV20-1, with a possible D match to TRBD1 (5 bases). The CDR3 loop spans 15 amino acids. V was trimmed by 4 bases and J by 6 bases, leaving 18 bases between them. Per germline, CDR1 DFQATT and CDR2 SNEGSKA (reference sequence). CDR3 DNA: TGCAGTGCTACGCGACCCTCGGGACGGCATGAAAAACTGTTTTTT. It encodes CSATRPSGRHEKLFF.

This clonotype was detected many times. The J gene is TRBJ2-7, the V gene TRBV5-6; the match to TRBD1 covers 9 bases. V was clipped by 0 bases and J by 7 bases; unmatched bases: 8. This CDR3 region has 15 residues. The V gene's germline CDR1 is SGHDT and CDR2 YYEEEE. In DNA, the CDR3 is TGTGCCAGCAGCTTGGGGGGGACAGGGTCGGGGGAGCAGTACTTC. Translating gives CASSLGGTGSGEQYF.

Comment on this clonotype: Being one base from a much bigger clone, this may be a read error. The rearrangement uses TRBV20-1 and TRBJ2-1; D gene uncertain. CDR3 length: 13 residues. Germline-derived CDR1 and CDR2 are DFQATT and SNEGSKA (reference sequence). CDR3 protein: CSAPKGYNKEQFF. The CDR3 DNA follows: TGCAGTGCCCCCAAGGGATATAACAAGGAGCAGTTCTTC.

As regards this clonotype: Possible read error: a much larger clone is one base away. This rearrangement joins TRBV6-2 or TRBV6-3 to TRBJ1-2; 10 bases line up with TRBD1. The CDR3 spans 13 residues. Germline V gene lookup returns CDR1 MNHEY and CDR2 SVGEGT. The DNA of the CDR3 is TGTGCCCGCAGCCCTGGGACAGGGGATGGCTACACCTTC. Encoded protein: CARSPGTGDGYTF.

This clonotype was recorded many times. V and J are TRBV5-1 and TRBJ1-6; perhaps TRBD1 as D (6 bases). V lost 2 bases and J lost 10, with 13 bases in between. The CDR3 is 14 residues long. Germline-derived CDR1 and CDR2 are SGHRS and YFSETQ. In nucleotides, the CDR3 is TGCGCCAGCAGCTTCGATACAGGGTGGTCACCCCTCCACTTT. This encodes CASSFDTGWSPLHF.

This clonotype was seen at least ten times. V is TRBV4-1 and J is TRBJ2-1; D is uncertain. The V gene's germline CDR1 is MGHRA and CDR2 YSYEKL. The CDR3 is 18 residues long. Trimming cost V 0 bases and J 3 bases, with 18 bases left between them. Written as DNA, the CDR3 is TGCGCCAGCAGCCAAGATCAGACCATTATGGGATGCTACAATGAGCAGTTCTTC. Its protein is CASSQDQTIMGCYNEQFF.

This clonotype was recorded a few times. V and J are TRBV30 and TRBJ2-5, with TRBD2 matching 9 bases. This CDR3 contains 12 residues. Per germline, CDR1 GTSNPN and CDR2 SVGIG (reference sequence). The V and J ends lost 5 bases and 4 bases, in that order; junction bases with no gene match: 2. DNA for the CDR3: TGTGCCTGGGGCGGGAGGGCAGAGACCCAGTACTTC. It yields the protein CAWGGRAETQYF.

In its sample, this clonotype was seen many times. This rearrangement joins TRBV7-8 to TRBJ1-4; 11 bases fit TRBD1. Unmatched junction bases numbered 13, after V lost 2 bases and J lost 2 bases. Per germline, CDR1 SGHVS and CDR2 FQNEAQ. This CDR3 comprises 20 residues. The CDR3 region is CASSLSVKWDRGYTNEKLFF. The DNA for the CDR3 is TGTGCCAGCAGCTTATCTGTAAAATGGGACAGGGGGTACACTAATGAAAAACTGTTTTTT.

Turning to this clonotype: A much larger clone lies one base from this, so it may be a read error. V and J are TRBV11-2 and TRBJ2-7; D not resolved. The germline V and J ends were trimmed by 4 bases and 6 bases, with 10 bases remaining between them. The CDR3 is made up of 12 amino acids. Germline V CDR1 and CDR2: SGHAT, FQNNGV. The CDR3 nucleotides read TGTGCCAGCAGCTCAACTCCCTCCGAGCAGTACTTC. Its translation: CASSSTPSEQYF.

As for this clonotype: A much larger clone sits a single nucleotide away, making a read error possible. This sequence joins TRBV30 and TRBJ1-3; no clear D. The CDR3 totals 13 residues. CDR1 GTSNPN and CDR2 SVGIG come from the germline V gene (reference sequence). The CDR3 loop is CAWSVRSGDTIYF. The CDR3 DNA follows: TGTGCCTGGAGTGTTAGATCTGGAGACACCATATATTTT.

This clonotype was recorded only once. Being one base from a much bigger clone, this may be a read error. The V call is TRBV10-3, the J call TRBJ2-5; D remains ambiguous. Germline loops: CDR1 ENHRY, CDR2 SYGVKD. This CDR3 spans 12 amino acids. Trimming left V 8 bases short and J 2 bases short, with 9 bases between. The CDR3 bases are TGTGCCATCGGCATAGCACAAGAGACCCAGTACTTC. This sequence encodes CAIGIAQETQYF.

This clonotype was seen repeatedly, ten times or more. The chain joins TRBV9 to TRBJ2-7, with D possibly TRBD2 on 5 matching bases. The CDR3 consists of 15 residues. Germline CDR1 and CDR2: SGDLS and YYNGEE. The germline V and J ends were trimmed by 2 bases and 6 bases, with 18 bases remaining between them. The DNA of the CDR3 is TGTGCCAGCAGCGTCGGTTTTCTAGCTGCCGCCGAGCAGTACTTC. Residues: CASSVGFLAAAEQYF. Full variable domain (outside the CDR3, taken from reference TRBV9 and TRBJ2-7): DSGVTQTPKHLITATGQRVTLRCSPRSGDLSVYWYQQSLDQGLQFLIQYYNGEERAKGNILERFSAQQFPDLHSELNLSSLELGDSALYFCASSVGFLAAAEQYFGPGTRLTVT.

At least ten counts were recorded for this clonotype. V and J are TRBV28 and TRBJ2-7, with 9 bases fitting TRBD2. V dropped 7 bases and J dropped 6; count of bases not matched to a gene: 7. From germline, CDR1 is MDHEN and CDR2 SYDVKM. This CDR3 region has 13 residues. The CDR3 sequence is CASTLSGSGEQYF. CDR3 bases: TGTGCCAGCACTCTTAGCGGGAGCGGCGAGCAGTACTTC.

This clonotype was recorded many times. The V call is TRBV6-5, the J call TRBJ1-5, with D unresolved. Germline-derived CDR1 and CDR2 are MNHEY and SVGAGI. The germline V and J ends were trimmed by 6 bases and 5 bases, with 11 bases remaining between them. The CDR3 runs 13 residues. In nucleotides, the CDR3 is TGTGCCAGCAGCTACGGATGGTATCAGCCCCAGCATTTT. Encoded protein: CASSYGWYQPQHF.

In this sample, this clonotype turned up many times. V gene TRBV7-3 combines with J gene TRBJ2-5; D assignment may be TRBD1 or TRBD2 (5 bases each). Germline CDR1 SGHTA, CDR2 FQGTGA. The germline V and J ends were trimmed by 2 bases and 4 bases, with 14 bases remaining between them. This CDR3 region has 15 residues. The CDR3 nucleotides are TGTGCCAGCAGCTTAGGGGCAGAGAGGGGAGAGACCCAGTACTTC. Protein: CASSLGAERGETQYF. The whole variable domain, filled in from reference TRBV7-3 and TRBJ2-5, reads GAGVSQTPSNKVTEKGKYVELRCDPISGHTALYWYRQSLGQGPEFLIYFQGTGAADDSGLPNDRFFAVRPEGSVSTLKIQRTERGDSAVYLCASSLGAERGETQYFGPGTRLLVL.

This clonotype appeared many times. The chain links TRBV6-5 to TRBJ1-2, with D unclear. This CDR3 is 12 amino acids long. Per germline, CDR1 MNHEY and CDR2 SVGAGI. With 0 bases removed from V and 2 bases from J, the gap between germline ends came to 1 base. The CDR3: CASSYSNYGYTF. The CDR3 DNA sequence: TGTGCCAGCAGTTACTCCAACTATGGCTACACCTTC.

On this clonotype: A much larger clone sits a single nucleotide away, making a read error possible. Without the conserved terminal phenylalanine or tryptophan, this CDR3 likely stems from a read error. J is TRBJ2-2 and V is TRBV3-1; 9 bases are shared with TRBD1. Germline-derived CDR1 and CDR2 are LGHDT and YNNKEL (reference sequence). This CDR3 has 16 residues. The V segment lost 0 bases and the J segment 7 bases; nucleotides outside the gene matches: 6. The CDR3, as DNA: TGTGCCAGCAGCCAAGAACAGGGGGCGCTGGGCGGGGAGCTGTTTCTT. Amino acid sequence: CASSQEQGALGGELFL.

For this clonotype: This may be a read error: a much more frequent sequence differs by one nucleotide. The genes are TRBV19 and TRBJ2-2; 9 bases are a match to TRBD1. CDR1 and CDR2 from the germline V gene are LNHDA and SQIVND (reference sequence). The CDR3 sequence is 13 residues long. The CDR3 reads CASRQGAAGGLFF. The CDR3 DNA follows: TGTGCCAGTAGACAGGGGGCGGCCGGGGGGCTGTTTTTT.